The TCR beta chain described here comes from a study of OX40 agonist ivuxolimab in advanced cancers. At the level of the study: Patients took ivuxolimab, an agonistic anti-OX40 (CD134) antibody. Averaging about 60 years in age, with a range of about 23 to 90, the cohort was approximately 83% male. Findings and limits, study-wide: There were, on average, more expanded clones in CD8+ T cells than in CD4+.

In the case of this clone: Its antigen is not identified.

Libraries were prepared by immunoSEQ multiplex PCR; TCRdb keeps only in-frame clonotypes and omits some of them. This sample has around 46,000 clones, with around 77% found just once. Trimming removed 6 bases from V and 3 bases from J, with 12 bases in between. Germline V gene data show CDR1 as GTSNPN and CDR2 as SVGIG (reference sequence). CDR3 size: 12 residues. This clonotype was sampled from an adult with an advanced solid tumor such as melanoma, head and neck, liver or kidney cancer. This chain joins TRBV30 and TRBJ2-7, with D tentatively TRBD2 (7 bases). The sample was CD4+ or CD8+ T cells sorted from blood, taken in a trial of the OX40 agonist ivuxolimab. The CDR3: CACRRGGYEQYF. CDR3 nucleotides: TGTGCCTGCAGGAGGGGGGGCTACGAGCAGTACTTC.